This entry lists 24 T cell receptor beta chains sequenced from one sample in a study of cytomegalovirus exposure and HLA in healthy donors. PCR employed 60 Vbeta and 13 Jbeta primers. Repertoires were generated with immunoSEQ multiplex PCR, while TCRdb's copy carries only in-frame clones and drops some. The table shows 150,000 to 200,000 clones, with about 80% occurring only once. What was sequenced was PBMCs. The receptors originated from a middle-aged woman in good health and CMV-seronegative.

The chain combines TRBV5-1 with TRBJ1-1, with D maybe TRBD1 (5 bases). The CDR3 is made up of 13 amino acids. Germline V gene lookup returns CDR1 SGHRS and CDR2 YFSETQ. The germline V and J ends were trimmed by 5 bases and 4 bases, with 12 bases remaining between them. The CDR3 protein is CASSVPGGTEAFF. The CDR3 DNA is TGCGCCAGCAGTGTCCCGGGGGGCACTGAAGCTTTCTTT.

This chain uses TRBV27 with TRBJ2-4, with TRBD1 matching 7 bases. Looked up from germline, CDR1 is MNHEY and CDR2 is SMNVEV (reference sequence). This CDR3 is 16 amino acids long. After removal of 6 bases from V and 0 bases from J, the junction contained 8 bases not matched to a gene. CDR3 nucleotide sequence: TGTGCCAGCAGCCCCGGGACAGACATAGCCAAAAACATTCAGTACTTC. This encodes CASSPGTDIAKNIQYF.

This rearrangement joins TRBV5-1 to TRBJ2-7, with 10 nucleotides matching TRBD1. CDR1 is SGHRS, CDR2 YFSETQ, per germline. This CDR3 contains 15 residues. The junction had 6 bases not matched to a gene; V was cut back by 4 bases and J by 2 bases. The DNA for the CDR3 is TGCGCCAGCAGCCCCTTGGGACAGGGGACCTACGAGCAGTACGTC. The encoded protein is CASSPLGQGTYEQYV.

The rearrangement joins TRBV6-1 to TRBJ2-7, with D possibly TRBD2 on 5 matching bases. The CDR3 totals 11 residues. The germline V gene encodes CDR1 MNHNS and CDR2 SASEGT. Trimming removed 7 bases at V and 4 bases at J, with 8 bases between. DNA of the CDR3: TGTGCCAGCACGAGCGGATACGAGCAGTACTTC. Translation gives CASTSGYEQYF.

The CDR3 protein is CASRGQGVGNTIYF. The CDR3 nucleotides read TGTGCCAGCAGAGGCCAGGGGGTTGGAAACACCATATATTTT. The chain carries TRBV6-5 and TRBJ1-3, with 7 nucleotides matching TRBD1. V lost 6 bases, J lost 3 bases, and 5 bases stayed unmatched. CDR1 and CDR2 from the germline V gene are MNHEY and SVGAGI. This CDR3 has 14 residues.

V gene TRBV4-1 combines with J gene TRBJ1-3; D is unresolved. The CDR3 consists of 15 residues. CDR1 MGHRA and CDR2 YSYEKL come from the germline V gene. V shed 0 bases and J shed 4 bases, with 10 bases lying between them. CDR3 nucleotide sequence: TGCGCCAGCAGCCAAGATTGGACTTCCGGAAACACCATATATTTT. It codes for CASSQDWTSGNTIYF.

The V and J genes are TRBV15 and TRBJ1-4, with 8 bases matching TRBD1. The CDR3 covers 16 residues. V was pared by 5 bases and J by 4 bases, with 9 bases of the junction left unmatched. Germline V gene sequence: CDR1 LNHNV, CDR2 YYDKDF (reference sequence). CDR3 loop: CATSSRGTGGNEKLFF. The DNA for the CDR3 is TGTGCCACCAGCTCCCGGGGAACAGGGGGTAATGAAAAACTGTTTTTT. The full variable domain, its missing parts supplied by reference TRBV15 and TRBJ1-4, is DAMVIQNPRYQVTQFGKPVTLSCSQTLNHNVMYWYQQKSSQAPKLLFHYYDKDFNNEADTPDNFQSRRPNTSFCFLDIRSPGLGDTAMYLCATSSRGTGGNEKLFFGSGTQLSVL.

This chain connects TRBV5-1 to TRBJ2-1, with 13 bases aligning to TRBD2. Per germline, CDR1 SGHRS and CDR2 YFSETQ. V lost 4 bases, J lost 8 bases, and 9 bases stayed unmatched. The CDR3 totals 16 residues. The CDR3 coding sequence is TGCGCCAGCAGCACCCTAACTAGCGGGAGGGCCTATGAGCAGTTCTTC. Residues: CASSTLTSGRAYEQFF. Full variable domain (missing parts from reference TRBV5-1 and TRBJ2-1): KAGVTQTPRYLIKTRGQQVTLSCSPISGHRSVSWYQQTPGQGLQFLFEYFSETQRNKGNFPGRFSGRQFSNSRSEMNVSTLELGDSALYLCASSTLTSGRAYEQFFGPGTRLTVL.

The V call is TRBV5-8, the J call TRBJ2-2; D uncertain. The CDR3 extends over 15 amino acids. Germline CDR1 SGHTS, CDR2 YDEGEE. V shed 0 bases and J shed 0 bases, with 6 bases lying between them. CDR3 in DNA: TGTGCCAGCAGCTTGGTGCGGACGAACACCGGGGAGCTGTTTTTT. Translation gives CASSLVRTNTGELFF.

A few counts support this clone. The genes are TRBV6-5 and TRBJ1-2; D is undetermined. This CDR3 is built from 15 residues. V lost 5 bases and J 4 bases, leaving 17 bases between the germline ends. Per germline, CDR1 MNHEY and CDR2 SVGAGI. The CDR3 reads CASSQSGQAFYGYTF. Here the CDR3 DNA reads TGTGCCAGCAGTCAATCAGGCCAGGCCTTCTATGGCTACACCTTC.

The chain joins TRBV7-7 to TRBJ2-1; the match to TRBD2 covers 8 bases. This CDR3 region has 16 residues. Germline-derived CDR1 and CDR2 are SSHAT and FNYEAQ (reference sequence). After removal of 0 bases from V and 5 bases from J, the junction contained 6 bases not matched to a gene. This chain's CDR3 is CASSLAPAGANNEQFF. The CDR3 region has the DNA TGTGCCAGCAGCTTAGCCCCAGCGGGAGCAAACAATGAGCAGTTCTTC.

The genes are TRBV7-9 and TRBJ2-1, with D possibly being TRBD2 (6 bases). Germline CDR1 is SEHNR and CDR2 is FQNEAQ (reference sequence). The CDR3 has 17 amino acids. The V end was cut by 5 bases, the J end by 3 bases, with 20 bases between. The CDR3 loop reads CASSGLLGGGIYNEQFF. The CDR3 coding sequence is TGTGCCAGCAGCGGGCTGTTGGGCGGAGGGATCTACAATGAGCAGTTCTTC.

V usage is TRBV5-4 and J usage is TRBJ2-1; the match to TRBD2 covers 11 bases. Germline CDR1 and CDR2: SGHNT and YYREEE (reference sequence). The ends lost 4 bases at V and 4 bases at J; junction bases unmatched: 7. The CDR3 length is 16 residues. Here the CDR3 reads CASSRRTSGFYNEQFF. The CDR3, as DNA: TGTGCCAGCAGCCGCAGGACTAGCGGGTTTTACAATGAGCAGTTCTTC.

A single count supports this clone. The CDR3 nucleotides read TGTGCCAGCGGGGCAGGGTTGATAGGCATTCAGTACTTC. Protein sequence: CASGAGLIGIQYF. The gene calls are TRBV14 and TRBJ2-4; possible D gene TRBD1, 5 bases. The CDR3 length is 13 residues. The ends were cut back, 8 bases at V and 9 bases at J, with 17 bases in the middle. Looked up from germline, CDR1 is SGHDN and CDR2 is FVKESK.

The V call is TRBV27, the J call TRBJ2-5; no definite D call. The CDR3 length is 14 residues. Germline loops: CDR1 MNHEY, CDR2 SMNVEV (reference sequence). V lost 8 bases and J 0 bases, leaving 13 bases between the germline ends. Written as DNA, the CDR3 is TGTGCCAGCGCCCGTTGGGCAAACCAAGAGACCCAGTACTTC. The encoded protein is CASARWANQETQYF.

This clone was seen more than once but under ten times. The chain recombines TRBV4-2 with TRBJ2-3, with 11 bases identical to TRBD2. Germline lookup yields CDR1 LGHNA and CDR2 YNFKEQ. V was pared by 4 bases and J by 1 base, with 7 bases of the junction left unmatched. CDR3 length: 17 amino acids. The chain's CDR3 is CASSPRLLAGGTDTQYF. The CDR3 DNA reads as TGTGCCAGCAGCCCTCGATTACTAGCGGGAGGCACAGATACGCAGTATTTT.

The chain couples TRBV4-1 to TRBJ2-7; 11 nucleotides align to TRBD2. This CDR3 has 15 residues. Germline V gene lookup returns CDR1 MGHRA and CDR2 YSYEKL. V was clipped by 4 bases and J by 2 bases; unmatched bases: 4. CDR3 loop: CASSRGTSGTYEQYF. CDR3 coding DNA: TGCGCCAGCAGCCGAGGGACTAGCGGAACCTACGAGCAGTACTTC.

This chain joins TRBV9 and TRBJ2-4; possibly TRBD1 for D (5 bases). The ends were cut back, 0 bases at V and 3 bases at J, with 13 bases in the middle. The CDR3 has 16 amino acids. CDR1 SGDLS and CDR2 YYNGEE come from the germline V gene. The CDR3 coding sequence is TGTGCCAGCAGCGTAGGGCCGGACATGGGCAAAAACATTCAGTACTTC. Amino acids: CASSVGPDMGKNIQYF.

The chain couples TRBV19 to TRBJ2-1; 8 bases line up with TRBD2. The CDR3 totals 15 residues. The V gene's germline CDR1 is LNHDA and CDR2 SQIVND (reference sequence). J was trimmed by 6 bases and V by 1 base; bases with no gene match: 5. Here the CDR3 reads CASSIVGLEINEQFF. In nucleotides, the CDR3 is TGTGCCAGTAGTATAGTGGGACTAGAAATCAATGAGCAGTTCTTC.

This clone was seen once. This chain links TRBV7-8 with TRBJ1-1; D is unclear. CDR3 length equals 15 residues. Germline CDR1 and CDR2: SGHVS and FQNEAQ. Trimming cost V 5 bases and J 1 base, with 14 bases left between them. CDR3 amino acids: CASSRSRSPNTEAFF. The CDR3 coding sequence is TGTGCCAGCAGCCGTTCGAGGAGTCCGAACACTGAAGCTTTCTTT. The full variable domain, rest sourced from reference TRBV7-8 and TRBJ1-1, is GAGVSQSPRYKVAKRGQDVALRCDPISGHVSLFWYQQALGQGPEFLTYFQNEAQLDKSGLPSDRFFAERPEGSVSTLKIQRTQQEDSAVYLCASSRSRSPNTEAFFGQGTRLTVV.

This chain links TRBV19 with TRBJ1-1; 8 nucleotides agree with TRBD1. The junction had 7 bases not matched to a gene; V was cut back by 3 bases and J by 4 bases. The CDR3 extends over 15 amino acids. Germline V gene sequence: CDR1 LNHDA, CDR2 SQIVND (reference sequence). CDR3 DNA sequence: TGTGCCAGTAGTATGGTCCAGGGGGCGGGCACTGAAGCTTTCTTT. The encoded protein is CASSMVQGAGTEAFF.

The rearrangement links TRBV9 to TRBJ2-1, with 9 bases matching TRBD1. The CDR3 runs to 16 residues. With 0 bases clipped from V and 6 bases from J, the junction kept 7 bases outside the gene matches. Germline V gives CDR1 SGDLS, CDR2 YYNGEE. The CDR3 DNA is TGTGCCAGCAGCGTAGCTGGACAGGGGTCCCCCAATGAGCAGTTCTTC. This gives the protein CASSVAGQGSPNEQFF.

The chain joins TRBV5-1 to TRBJ2-3; 7 bases are shared with TRBD2. CDR1 is SGHRS and CDR2 is YFSETQ in the germline V gene. V gave up 4 bases and J gave up 1 base; unmatched junction bases: 9. CDR3 length: 16 amino acids. The CDR3: CASSPTGGSGTDTQYF. The DNA of the CDR3 is TGCGCCAGCAGCCCGACGGGGGGTAGCGGCACAGATACGCAGTATTTT.

The chain links TRBV20-1 to TRBJ2-7; D is unresolved. The V gene's germline CDR1 is DFQATT and CDR2 SNEGSKA (reference sequence). The V gene lost 1 base and the J gene lost 3 bases, with 4 bases spanning the gap. CDR3 size: 11 residues. CDR3 sequence (DNA): TGCAGTGCTAGAGCGGGCTACGAGCAGTACTTC. Translated, it gives CSARAGYEQYF.